Detailed here is one TCR beta chain. The antigen is not known. V was cut by 8 bases and J by 2 bases, with 12 bases left in between. Germline values: CDR1 MDHEN, CDR2 SYDVKM. The CDR3 loop spans 13 amino acids. The sample belongs to a study of beta chain features in type 1 diabetes. Overall study results and limits: Moderately but significantly shorter TCRB CDR3s were found in Type 1 diabetes patients in all four CD4+ subsets. The study notes PCR might favor shorter templates equally in patients and controls. Researchers reported that naive, central memory and Treg TCRB repertoires appeared more similar in patients than in healthy donors.

Sequencing targeted expressed TCRB transcripts, as all isolated RNA had been reverse transcribed. Repertoires were generated with immunoSEQ multiplex PCR, while TCRdb's copy carries only in-frame clones and drops some. Of about 280,000 clones listed, approximately 15% are singletons. The collection from each donor was one heparinised blood draw averaging approximately 110 mL. Staining for CD45RO/CCR7/CD25/CD127/CD95/CD27 allowed sorting of CD4+ naive, central memory, regulatory and stem cell-like memory cells. The sequence derives from a man between 18 and 29 years old with type 1 diabetes. The genes are TRBV28 and TRBJ2-5; D may be TRBD2 (6 bases). The sample consisted of naive CD4+ T cells from blood. The CDR3 DNA is TGTGCCAGCCAGGGACTGACACAAGAGACCCAGTACTTC. This gives the protein CASQGLTQETQYF. The full variable domain, in which reference TRBV28 and TRBJ2-5 provide the parts outside the CDR3, is DVKVTQSSRYLVKRTGEKVFLECVQDMDHENMFWYRQDPGLGLRLIYFSYDVKMKEKGDIPEGYSVSREKKERFSLILESASTNQTSMYLCASQGLTQETQYFGPGTRLLVL.